The 3 T cell receptor beta chains in this list originate from one sample, sequenced in a study of CD8+ T cells in alopecia areata. RNA, once extracted, was reverse transcribed into cDNA for use as the sequencing template. Method: immunoSEQ multiplex PCR; TCRdb's copy keeps in-frame clones and lacks some. The sample has about 190,000 clones, around three fifths seen once; the top ten hold approximately 1%. This sample's treatment: oral pan-JAK inhibitor, 5-10 mg twice daily. Sequencing was performed on CD4+ T cells sorted from blood, taken at week 24, from a patient treated with tofacitinib. Receptor source: a human donor with alopecia areata.

J is TRBJ2-2 and V is TRBV5-1; D uncertain. The CDR3 is 15 residues long. Trimming left V 0 bases short and J 5 bases short, with 11 bases between. CDR1 and CDR2 from the germline V gene are SGHRS and YFSETQ. CDR3 region: CASSLAVGGTGELFF. The CDR3 nucleotides are TGCGCCAGCAGCTTGGCCGTGGGTGGTACCGGGGAGCTGTTTTTT.

The rearrangement joins TRBV30 to TRBJ1-5; D gene unclear. Germline-derived CDR1 and CDR2 are GTSNPN and SVGIG (reference sequence). The CDR3 runs to 13 residues. The V end lost 3 bases, the J end lost 4 bases, and 10 bases lay between the germline ends. DNA of the CDR3: TGTGCCTGGAGCGGGCAGAAGAATCAGCCCCAGCATTTT. Amino acids: CAWSGQKNQPQHF.

This clone was seen only once. This chain links TRBV27 with TRBJ2-7, with a weak D call TRBD2 (5 bases). The CDR3 consists of 15 residues. Per germline, CDR1 MNHEY and CDR2 SMNVEV (reference sequence). Trimming took off 6 bases at V and 3 bases at J, with 18 bases between the two ends. The CDR3 bases are TGTGCCAGCAGGAAACTAGTCGAGGGTTTCTACGAGCAGTACTTC. Residues: CASRKLVEGFYEQYF.